This TCR beta chain appears in the sequencing data of a study of blood T cell repertoires in COVID-19. Looking at the study overall: The samples span acute and convalescent COVID-19 from the United States, Italy and Spain.

Original data processing: It was from reference gene primer amplification that nucleated cell counts were estimated. Data came from immunoSEQ multiplex PCR; TCRdb stores just in-frame clones and leaves some out. The D gene and trimming were derived from the DNA, and the V and J assignments and clone size from that table. The sample consists of over 450,000 clones, roughly nine tenths of them appearing once. The CDR3 has 14 amino acids. Germline assignment: CDR1 LGHDT and CDR2 YNNKEL (reference sequence). V lost 4 bases to trimming and J lost 0 bases, with 10 bases between them. Seattle's cohort entered during active infection and was followed longitudinally.

This receptor was taken from a woman in her forties or fifties with COVID-19, enrolled during active disease. Sequenced: peripheral blood. This chain joins TRBV3-1 (or the pseudogene TRBV3-2) and TRBJ2-7; tentatively, D is TRBD2 (6 bases). DNA of the CDR3: TGTGCCAGCAGCCGAATGACTAGCTCCTACGAGCAGTACTTC. It yields the protein CASSRMTSSYEQYF.